Detailed here is one T cell receptor beta chain. This record comes from a study of T cell responses to AZD1222 COVID-19 vaccine. Libraries were prepared by immunoSEQ multiplex PCR; TCRdb keeps only in-frame clonotypes and omits some of them. The data show around 100,000 clones, around nine tenths seen once. The CDR3 runs 16 residues. Germline values: CDR1 SGHRS, CDR2 YFSETQ. The V gene lost 4 bases and the J gene lost 9 bases, with 20 bases spanning the gap. This TCR was recovered from an adult in good health. This chain connects TRBV5-1 to TRBJ1-6; D ambiguous. The sample in question was peripheral blood, obtained on day 0 of AZD1222 vaccination. Here the CDR3 reads CASSPWAPTIGSPLHF. CDR3 DNA: TGCGCCAGCAGCCCCTGGGCGCCGACCATTGGTTCACCCCTCCACTTT.